The sequence of this T cell receptor beta chain was determined in a study of blood T cell repertoires in COVID-19. The data were produced by immunoSEQ multiplex PCR, yet TCRdb's version contains in-frame clones alone and is incomplete. This sample has approximately 190,000 clones; 88% occur once, and the top ten carry 2.1%. Germline V gene lookup returns CDR1 SGHTA and CDR2 FQGNSA. The CDR3 is 14 amino acids. The V end was cut by 1 base, the J end by 1 base, with 7 bases between. This TCR was sampled from an older man with active or convalescent COVID-19. The sequencing sample was made of peripheral blood. V is TRBV7-2 and J is TRBJ1-1; no clear D gene. The CDR3 loop reads CASSLGQANTEAFF. The CDR3 DNA reads TGTGCCAGCAGCTTAGGTCAAGCGAACACTGAAGCTTTCTTT.